The clone carrying this TCR beta chain was observed many times. Antigen: not known. Trimming removed 4 bases from V and 5 bases from J, with 11 bases in between. Germline V lookup: CDR1 MNHEY, CDR2 SMNVEV (reference sequence). The CDR3 consists of 13 residues. The sample is drawn from a study of molecular identifiers for immune sequencing clone quantification. Looking at the study overall: Across replicate runs, RNA obtained from around 20,000 or 100,000 naive CD8 cells was divided into five, with four undergoing sequencing. Study results and caveats: Clones exceeding 20 RNA copies carried over 99% of effector molecules but under 1% of naive-cell molecules.

TCRdb independently ran MiXCR on the PCR reads; one entry per CDR3 protein. Altogether tens of thousands of distinct CDR3 sequences are present, around a sixth being singletons, with the ten largest covering roughly 7.1%. As CD8+CD4-CCR7+CD45RA+ cells, naive CD8 T cells were sorted. Sequenced material: naive CD8+ T cells from blood, with Jurkat cell RNA spiked in. Subset defined: FACS-sorted CD8+CD4-CCR7+CD45RA+ naive T cells. The clonotype originates from a human donor in good health. Some libraries in this study had Jurkat cell RNA spiked in. The chain carries TRBV27 and TRBJ1-1; D unresolved. CDR3 sequence: CASSSQWGTEAFF. The CDR3 coding sequence is TGTGCCAGCAGTTCTCAGTGGGGAACTGAAGCTTTCTTT.